This entry lists 9 T cell receptor beta chains sequenced from one sample in a study of T cell responses to AZD1222 COVID-19 vaccine. Method: immunoSEQ multiplex PCR; TCRdb's copy keeps in-frame clones and lacks some. The sample records 150,000 to 200,000 clones, 85% to 95% being singletons. The source was peripheral blood, collected 28 days after the second AZD1222 dose. The receptors come from an adult who received the AZD1222 COVID-19 vaccine.

This clone came up a few times. V is TRBV11-2 and J is TRBJ1-1; tentatively, D is TRBD1 (6 bases). This CDR3 is 14 amino acids long. Germline assignment: CDR1 SGHAT and CDR2 FQNNGV. V gave up 1 base and J gave up 6 bases, with 12 bases separating them. The CDR3 nucleotides read TGTGCCAGCAGCTTAGGAGGCGGGGGCGCTGAAGCTTTCTTT. Amino acid sequence: CASSLGGGGAEAFF.

The chain combines TRBV19 with TRBJ2-7; 7 bases are a match to TRBD2. V gave up 5 bases and J gave up 2 bases; unmatched junction bases: 9. This CDR3 has 15 residues. Germline CDR1 LNHDA, CDR2 SQIVND (reference sequence). The CDR3 region has the DNA TGTGCCAGTAGTTCTGTGAGCGGGACGCCCTACGAGCAGTACTTC. Its translation: CASSSVSGTPYEQYF.

The chain recombines TRBV6-4 with TRBJ1-2; possible D gene TRBD1, 6 bases. Germline V CDR1 and CDR2: MRHNA, SNTAGT. The CDR3 is made up of 16 amino acids. V lost 6 bases and J lost 0, with 17 bases in between. This chain's CDR3 is CASRDSRLRANYGYTF. The CDR3 DNA sequence: TGTGCCAGCAGGGACAGCCGACTACGAGCTAACTATGGCTACACCTTC.

V and J are TRBV5-4 and TRBJ1-1; D perhaps matches TRBD1 (5 bases). The CDR3 runs to 14 residues. Trimming removed 0 bases at V and 10 bases at J, with 16 bases between. Germline V CDR1 and CDR2: SGHNT, YYREEE (reference sequence). CDR3 residues: CASSLGQGKRGAFF. In DNA, the CDR3 is TGTGCCAGCAGCTTGGGGCAAGGAAAGAGGGGAGCTTTCTTT.

This chain uses TRBV27 with TRBJ2-1; the D gene is possibly TRBD1 (5 bases). Trimming took off 6 bases at V and 0 bases at J, with 15 bases between the two ends. Germline V CDR1 and CDR2: MNHEY, SMNVEV (reference sequence). The CDR3 totals 16 residues. The CDR3 protein is CASRPLGQVSYNEQFF. DNA of the CDR3: TGTGCCAGCAGACCCCTCGGACAAGTCTCCTACAATGAGCAGTTCTTC.

DNA for the CDR3: TGTGCCACCAGCAGAGAGGGCTACAATGAGCAGTTCTTC. Translating gives CATSREGYNEQFF. The chain uses TRBV15 and TRBJ2-1; D uncertain. The CDR3 is 13 amino acids. V shed 0 bases and J shed 3 bases, with 3 bases lying between them. Germline V gene lookup returns CDR1 LNHNV and CDR2 YYDKDF (reference sequence).

This chain connects TRBV10-3 to TRBJ2-1, with 8 bases lining up with TRBD2. The CDR3 runs to 12 residues. With V trimmed by 4 bases and J by 8 bases, 1 base remained unmatched. The germline CDR1 and CDR2 sequences are ENHRY and SYGVKD. CDR3 region: CAISGRGDEQFF. For the CDR3, the DNA is TGTGCCATCAGTGGGCGGGGGGATGAGCAGTTCTTC.

The CDR3 bases are TGTGCCAGCAGCTTATCCCCCGGGACACAAGAGACCCAGTACTTC. Residues: CASSLSPGTQETQYF. This rearrangement joins TRBV11-1 to TRBJ2-5, with TRBD1 as a possible D gene (6 bases). Germline loops: CDR1 SGHAT, CDR2 FQDESV (reference sequence). The CDR3 consists of 15 residues. V was shortened by 2 bases and J by 2 bases, with 12 bases between the two germline ends.

This sequence joins TRBV24-1 and TRBJ2-7, with 9 bases matching TRBD2. The ends lost 3 bases at V and 6 bases at J; junction bases unmatched: 11. Germline V gene lookup returns CDR1 KGHDR and CDR2 SFDVKD. The CDR3 has 16 amino acids. The CDR3: CATSDPRGLASSEQYF. The CDR3 DNA sequence: TGTGCCACCAGTGATCCCCGTGGACTAGCGTCTTCCGAGCAGTACTTC.